A selection of T cell receptor beta chains follows, all from one sample in a study of siplizumab effects on memory and regulatory T cells. Generated by immunoSEQ multiplex PCR, the TCRdb table keeps only in-frame clones and is missing some. The sample gives about 85,000 clones, 85% to 95% of which show up once; 18% is in the top ten. The sample was CD8+ T cells sorted from blood. The receptors were sampled from a human donor in good health. Both conserved end residues are trimmed from each CDR3. The order of the fields is V gene, CDR3 protein.

TRBV27,ASSPQAGGKETQY
TRBV29-1,SVARNEQF
TRBV12-5,ASGLVLAGGQETQY
TRBV4-2,ASSQGTGGSYEQY
TRBV4-1,ASSSYWAGQSTDTQY
TRBV27,ASSLGGRVGDTKY
TRBV5-5,ASSLFRENTGELF
TRBV4-1,ASSHAQRELSYEQY
TRBV2,ASSEGLAAYEQY
TRBV7-6,ASSPSTGVTEAF
TRBV6-6,ASSYSRDGATEQY
TRBV19,ASRGQGTNEKLF
TRBV5-1,ASSLPGGGETQY
TRBV9,ASSPRGGSEADTQY
TRBV25-1,ASSEWGGGSPLH
TRBV29-1,SVEVRDRDNYGYT
TRBV9,ASSAPKLAEEDRGELF
TRBV5-1,ASSVPGSTDTQY
TRBV7-3,ASSHPGTSDEQF
TRBV19,AIGTGGYNEQF